This is a list of T cell receptor beta chains from one sample in a study of a mutant IDH1 vaccine in newly diagnosed glioma. Which antigens these TCRs recognize remains unknown. TCRdb keeps only in-frame clones here, not all; method: immunoSEQ multiplex PCR. This table has approximately 57,000 clones, about 81% appearing once. The sample consisted of PBMCs, taken from a glioma patient whose treatment included an IDH1 peptide vaccine. Receptors were obtained from a woman aged 40 to 50 with glioma. Some clones in this sample may be carry-over from other donors' samples. Both conserved end residues are part of each CDR3. A D gene is named only where the DNA matches it firmly. Not all rows give a size; the values are once, few, many and, for expanded clones, a class.

>few|.|TRBV10-2|11|TRBJ2-7
CASSAADEQYF
TGCGCCAGCAGTGCGGCCGACGAGCAGTACTTC
>.|TRBD1|TRBV16|17|TRBJ1-5
CASSRSRTGGGNQPQHF
TGTGCCAGCAGCCGATCTAGGACAGGCGGCGGCAATCAGCCCCAGCATTTT
>.|.|TRBV4-1|13|TRBJ1-5
CASSRGGNQPQHF
TGCGCCAGCAGTAGGGGGGGGAATCAGCCCCAGCATTTT
>.|.|TRBV21-1|11|TRBJ2-5
CASSKGTTQYF
TGTGCCAGCAGCAAAGGAACGACCCAGTACTTC
>.|.|TRBV6-1|15|TRBJ1-5
CASSDPTGGHQPQHF
TGTGCCAGCAGTGACCCGACAGGAGGCCATCAGCCCCAGCATTTT
>.|.|TRBV5-1|14|TRBJ1-2
CASSLDRPNYGYTF
TGCGCCAGCAGCTTGGACAGGCCAAACTATGGCTACACCTTC
>.|.|TRBV5-5|15|TRBJ1-2
CASSLGLGDNYGYTF
TGTGCCAGCAGCCTGGGGCTGGGGGATAACTATGGCTACACCTTC
>.|.|TRBV25-1|14|TRBJ1-1
CASSEWEKNTEAFF
TGTGCCAGCAGTGAATGGGAGAAAAACACTGAAGCTTTCTTT
>few|.|TRBV9|17|TRBJ1-1
CASSAGPREPMNTEAFF
TGTGCCAGCAGCGCAGGACCCAGGGAGCCTATGAACACTGAAGCTTTCTTT
>.|.|TRBV18|11|TRBJ1-2
CASSPEYGYTF
TGTGCCAGCTCACCGGAGTATGGCTACACCTTC
>.|.|TRBV6-7|15|TRBJ1-2
CASSRYRESDYGYTF
TGTGCCAGCAGCCGTTACAGGGAGAGTGACTATGGCTACACCTTC
>few|.|TRBV7-2|17|TRBJ2-1
CASSLGVSQSSYNEQFF
TGTGCCAGCAGCTTAGGGGTCTCTCAAAGCTCCTACAATGAGCAGTTCTTC
>.|.|TRBV30|15|TRBJ1-6
CAWSVQVAYNSPLHF
TGTGCCTGGAGTGTCCAGGTCGCCTATAATTCACCCCTCCACTTT
>.|TRBD2|TRBV7-2|14|TRBJ2-1
CASSLEISGAPRFF
TGTGCCAGCAGCTTAGAGATTAGCGGGGCCCCGAGGTTCTTC
>.|.|TRBV19|15|TRBJ2-7
CASSMGRGKTYEQYF
TGTGCCAGTAGTATGGGCAGGGGAAAAACCTACGAGCAGTACTTC
>.|.|TRBV7-9|14|TRBJ1-3
CASSPTASGNTIYF
TGTGCCAGCAGCCCGACAGCCTCTGGAAACACCATATATTTT
>.|TRBD1|TRBV5-1|16|TRBJ2-7
CASSLVTGTGGSEQYF
TGCGCCAGCAGCTTGGTTACCGGGACAGGGGGCAGTGAGCAGTACTTC
>.|.|TRBV9|15|TRBJ2-2
CASSVERLNTGELFF
TGTGCCAGCAGCGTGGAAAGACTGAACACCGGGGAGCTGTTTTTT
>.|.|TRBV2|13|TRBJ1-2
CASSANRAVGYTF
TGTGCCAGCAGCGCCAACAGGGCGGTTGGCTACACCTTC
>.|TRBD1|TRBV5-1|15|TRBJ2-1
CASSSDRVSYNEQFF
TGCGCCAGCAGCTCGGACAGGGTCTCCTACAATGAGCAGTTCTTC
>.|.|TRBV5-1|15|TRBJ2-7
CASRQGVSKSYEQYF
TGCGCCAGCAGACAGGGCGTTTCAAAATCCTACGAGCAGTACTTC
>.|TRBD1|TRBV5-1|15|TRBJ1-2
CASSTGTGGYYGYTF
TGCGCCAGCAGCACCGGGACAGGGGGCTACTATGGCTACACCTTC
>.|.|TRBV25-1|15|TRBJ2-7
CASSELETVSGEQYF
TGTGCCAGCAGTGAATTAGAAACAGTATCAGGCGAGCAGTACTTC
>.|.|TRBV28|15|TRBJ1-1
CASSLSSWLNTEAFF
TGTGCCAGCAGTTTAAGTTCTTGGTTGAACACTGAAGCTTTCTTT
>.|TRBD1|TRBV19|14|TRBJ2-7
CASSRGQDIDEQYF
TGTGCCAGTAGTAGGGGACAGGATATCGACGAGCAGTACTTC
>.|TRBD1|TRBV5-5|15|TRBJ1-1
CASSWGQGMGTEAFF
TGTGCCAGCAGCTGGGGACAGGGGATGGGGACTGAAGCTTTCTTT
>.|.|TRBV11-2|12|TRBJ1-4
CASSARGEKLFF
TGTGCCAGCAGCGCCCGGGGGGAAAAACTGTTTTTT
>.|.|TRBV6-5|14|TRBJ2-3
CASSLRESTDTQYF
TGTGCCAGCAGTCTCCGGGAAAGCACAGATACGCAGTATTTT
>.|.|TRBV27|14|TRBJ2-7
CASSFGTSSYEQYF
TGTGCCAGCAGTTTCGGGACCAGCTCCTACGAGCAGTACTTC
>once|TRBD1|TRBV6-5|16|TRBJ1-1
CASSLLGSGGLGEAFF
TGTGCCAGCAGTTTATTGGGTTCAGGGGGGCTCGGTGAAGCTTTCTTT
>.|.|TRBV30|12|TRBJ1-2
CAWSGDNQLNTF
TGTGCCTGGAGTGGGGACAACCAGTTGAACACCTTC
>.|.|TRBV7-9|13|TRBJ2-2
CASSQGSTGELFF
TGTGCCAGCAGCCAGGGGAGCACCGGGGAGCTGTTTTTT
>.|TRBD1|TRBV9|13|TRBJ1-2
CASSGQGALGYTF
TGTGCCAGCAGCGGACAGGGAGCTCTTGGCTACACCTTC
>few|.|TRBV9|12|TRBJ1-1
CASSASGTEAFF
TGTGCCAGCAGCGCCTCCGGGACAGAAGCTTTCTTT
>few|.|TRBV19|8|TRBJ1-2
CASGGYTF
TGTGCCAGTGGCGGCTACACCTTC
>once|TRBD2|TRBV6-1|18|TRBJ2-1
CASSERFRGLARVGEQFF
TGTGCCAGCAGTGAAAGGTTTAGGGGACTAGCCCGAGTTGGCGAGCAGTTCTTC
>.|TRBD2|TRBV2|12|TRBJ2-1
CASSSLAGGQFF
TGTGCCAGCAGTTCCCTGGCGGGGGGGCAGTTCTTC
>.|TRBD1|TRBV30|12|TRBJ1-1
CAWRDRVTEAFF
TGTGCCTGGAGGGACAGGGTCACTGAAGCTTTCTTT
>.|TRBD2|TRBV11-2|16|TRBJ2-5
CASSLGTSGEWETQYF
TGTGCCAGCAGCTTAGGGACTAGCGGGGAGTGGGAGACCCAGTACTTC
>.|TRBD2|TRBV2|14|TRBJ2-7
CARGLAGGLNEQYF
TGTGCCAGAGGACTAGCGGGGGGGCTTAACGAGCAGTACTTC
>.|.|TRBV18|14|TRBJ1-6
CASSPLKGNSPLHF
TGTGCCAGCTCACCTCTTAAAGGGAATTCACCCCTCCACTTT
>once|TRBD1|TRBV19|14|TRBJ1-2
CASSPWDRNYGYTF
TGTGCCAGTAGTCCCTGGGACAGGAACTATGGCTACACCTTC
>.|.|TRBV4-1|13|TRBJ2-7
CASSQDQGGSPFF
TGCGCCAGCAGCCAAGACCAGGGGGGAAGCCCTTTTTTT
>.|TRBD1|TRBV9|15|TRBJ2-7
CASSVGTGGSYEQYF
TGTGCCAGCAGCGTAGGGACAGGGGGCTCCTACGAGCAGTACTTC
>.|.|TRBV11-1|16|TRBJ1-1
CASSLRTSSIPDEAFF
TGTGCCAGCAGCTTGCGGACAAGTTCGATCCCGGATGAAGCTTTCTTT
>medium-sized|.|TRBV7-7|15|TRBJ2-2
CASSLESGAGGELFF
TGTGCTAGCAGCTTAGAGTCCGGGGCGGGCGGGGAGCTGTTTTTT
>once|TRBD1|TRBV4-3|14|TRBJ2-3
CASSLGQGAATQYF
TGCGCCAGCAGCCTGGGACAGGGGGCGGCTACGCAGTATTTT
>.|TRBD1|TRBV19|17|TRBJ1-5
CASNEIGTVHSGQPQHF
TGTGCCAGTAACGAAATCGGGACAGTACATAGTGGGCAGCCCCAGCATTTT
>.|.|TRBV6-5|13|TRBJ2-1
CASSYSSWEEQFF
TGTGCCAGCAGTTACTCGAGCTGGGAGGAGCAGTTCTTC
>.|.|TRBV29-1|13|TRBJ1-5
CSVAGNSNQPQHF
TGCAGCGTAGCAGGGAATAGCAATCAGCCCCAGCATTTT
>.|TRBD2|TRBV10-1|16|TRBJ2-3
CASSEGSGGGTDTQYF
TGCGCCAGCAGTGAAGGTAGCGGGGGGGGCACAGATACGCAGTATTTT
>.|TRBD1|TRBV30|13|TRBJ1-1
CAWSRTGAPEAFF
TGTGCCTGGAGTAGGACAGGGGCGCCTGAAGCTTTCTTT
>few|.|TRBV19|18|TRBJ1-5
CASSVTGGWGMSNQPQHF
TGTGCCAGTAGTGTCACCGGGGGATGGGGCATGAGCAATCAGCCCCAGCATTTT
>.|.|TRBV2|15|TRBJ1-2
CASSEAPGANYGYTF
TGTGCCAGCAGTGAAGCGCCAGGGGCTAACTATGGCTACACCTTC
>once|.|TRBV18|13|TRBJ2-7
CASSPIEDYEQYF
TGTGCCAGCTCACCAATTGAGGATTACGAGCAGTACTTC
>.|.|TRBV13|14|TRBJ1-1
CASSLGNRNTEAFF
TGTGCCAGCAGTCTAGGGAATAGGAACACTGAAGCTTTCTTT
>.|TRBD2|TRBV9|15|TRBJ2-1
CASSLGGGIGNEQFF
TGTGCCAGCAGCCTCGGGGGGGGAATTGGGAATGAGCAGTTCTTC